The 26 T cell receptor beta chains given below trace back to one sample, sequenced in a study of cytomegalovirus exposure and HLA in healthy donors. PCR primers comprised 60 Vbeta and 13 Jbeta primers. Clones were sequenced by immunoSEQ multiplex PCR, and TCRdb holds only the in-frame ones, with some missing. The sample lists about 130,000 clones; approximately 80% were seen once. Material: PBMCs. The receptors shown here come from a man younger than 40 in good health and CMV-seronegative.

This clone came up once. V and J are TRBV7-3 and TRBJ1-2, with D tentatively TRBD1 (6 bases). The germline V gene encodes CDR1 SGHTA and CDR2 FQGTGA. Deletions cut 4 bases from V and 8 bases from J, with 14 bases between. CDR3 length equals 13 residues. The CDR3 bases are TGTGCCAGCAGCTCCACAGGGAGTCAGGGCTACACCTTC. As protein: CASSSTGSQGYTF.

A remark on this clone: At one end, the junction sequence differs from germline, possibly due to a read error. The V and J genes are TRBV7-7 and TRBJ2-7; TRBD1 matches at 11 bases. Germline V gene data show CDR1 as SSHAT and CDR2 as FNYEAQ (reference sequence). The CDR3 loop spans 14 amino acids. Here the CDR3 DNA reads TGTGCTAGCAGCTTGGACGGGACAGGGGGGCGGCAGTACTTC. It is translated as CASSLDGTGGRQYF.

V usage is TRBV27 and J usage is TRBJ2-1; TRBD2 matches 8 bases. CDR1 is MNHEY, CDR2 SMNVEV, per germline (reference sequence). This CDR3 is 16 amino acids long. After removal of 2 bases from V and 4 bases from J, the junction contained 7 bases not matched to a gene. CDR3 residues: CASSLVSSGPYNEQFF. The CDR3 DNA reads as TGTGCCAGCAGTTTAGTGTCTAGCGGGCCTTACAATGAGCAGTTCTTC.

DNA for the CDR3: TGTGCCAGAATGGACAGGACTAACTATGGCTACACCTTC. Translated: CARMDRTNYGYTF. The chain links TRBV5-3 to TRBJ1-2; 7 nucleotides align to TRBD1. TRBV5-3 is filed as an ORF, its function uncertain. This CDR3 region has 13 residues. The V gene end was trimmed by 6 bases and the J gene end by 0 bases; junction bases not matched to a gene: 2.

This chain links TRBV28 with TRBJ1-5; unclear D gene. The germline CDR1 and CDR2 sequences are MDHEN and SYDVKM. Trimming took 8 bases from V and 6 from J, leaving 11 bases between them. The CDR3 runs to 12 residues. The CDR3 loop reads CASRELRQPQHF. The CDR3 nucleotides read TGTGCCAGCCGCGAACTGCGTCAGCCCCAGCATTTT.

The chain uses TRBV19 and TRBJ1-5, with 7 bases matching TRBD1. The CDR3 has 17 amino acids. Germline V gives CDR1 LNHDA, CDR2 SQIVND (reference sequence). Trimming removed 5 bases from V and 0 bases from J; junction bases left unmatched: 10. This chain's CDR3 is CASSVTLTGVSNQPQHF. The CDR3, as DNA: TGTGCCAGTAGTGTGACCCTTACAGGGGTTAGCAATCAGCCCCAGCATTTT.

This rearrangement joins TRBV2 to TRBJ1-3; no reliable D call. V was cut by 5 bases and J by 2 bases, with 10 bases left in between. Germline V lookup: CDR1 SNHLY, CDR2 FYNNEI. The CDR3 runs 14 residues. The CDR3 here is CASSSVSAGNTIYF. The CDR3 nucleotides are TGTGCCAGCAGTTCGGTTAGCGCTGGAAACACCATATATTTT.

The chain combines TRBV10-1 with TRBJ1-2; no firm D call. Trimming stripped 6 bases from V and 4 bases from J, with 12 bases between. This CDR3 has 13 amino acids. CDR1 WNHNN and CDR2 SYGVQD come from the germline V gene (reference sequence). CDR3 region: CASSREGSYGYTF. The DNA for the CDR3 is TGCGCCAGCAGCCGGGAGGGTTCCTATGGCTACACCTTC.

The V call is TRBV19, the J call TRBJ1-5, with D hard to call. Trimming shortened V by 4 bases and J by 3 bases, and 10 bases separated the two germline ends. This CDR3 spans 14 amino acids. Germline-derived CDR1 and CDR2 are LNHDA and SQIVND (reference sequence). CDR3 region: CASSNQDYNQPQHF. The CDR3 DNA sequence: TGTGCCAGTAGTAATCAGGATTACAATCAGCCCCAGCATTTT.

The chain joins TRBV27 to TRBJ2-7; 8 bases align to TRBD1. This CDR3 is 14 amino acids long. The V segment lost 5 bases and the J segment 5 bases; nucleotides outside the gene matches: 8. CDR1 and CDR2 from the germline V gene are MNHEY and SMNVEV (reference sequence). CDR3 nucleotide sequence: TGTGCCAGCAGTCTACAGGGGGTCATCCACGAGCAGTACTTC. It encodes CASSLQGVIHEQYF.

V gene TRBV30 combines with J gene TRBJ2-1; D ambiguous. CDR3 length: 12 residues. Germline lookup yields CDR1 GTSNPN and CDR2 SVGIG (reference sequence). V lost 1 base to trimming and J lost 4 bases, with 5 bases between them. CDR3 region: CAWSAQYNEQFF. CDR3 DNA: TGTGCCTGGAGTGCACAGTACAATGAGCAGTTCTTC.

This clone was detected only a few times. This chain uses TRBV19 with TRBJ2-1; 7 bases are shared with TRBD2. V dropped 6 bases and J dropped 7; count of bases not matched to a gene: 9. The germline gives CDR1 LNHDA, CDR2 SQIVND (reference sequence). The CDR3 consists of 14 residues. The CDR3 sequence is CASSLSTSANEQFF. The CDR3 DNA is TGTGCCAGTAGCCTCTCCACTAGCGCGAATGAGCAGTTCTTC.

The chain links TRBV4-1 to TRBJ2-1; 9 bases match TRBD2. This CDR3 is built from 14 residues. Germline-derived CDR1 and CDR2 are MGHRA and YSYEKL. Trimming at V came to 4 bases and at J to 9 bases, leaving 7 bases not matched to a gene. CDR3 loop: CASSLFAGGGEQFF. For the CDR3, the DNA is TGCGCCAGCAGCCTCTTTGCGGGGGGGGGTGAGCAGTTCTTC.

The V gene is TRBV4-1, the J gene TRBJ2-3, with D unclear. The CDR3 length is 13 residues. V was shortened by 2 bases and J by 1 base, with 4 bases between the two germline ends. Germline V gene data show CDR1 as MGHRA and CDR2 as YSYEKL. CDR3 region: CASSQLGTDTQYF. The CDR3 DNA sequence: TGCGCCAGCAGCCAACTAGGCACAGATACGCAGTATTTT.

This clone was seen only a few times. The V call is TRBV14, the J call TRBJ1-2; possibly TRBD1 for D (5 bases). Trimming took off 4 bases at V and 5 bases at J, with 17 bases between the two ends. Germline assignment: CDR1 SGHDN and CDR2 FVKESK. The length of the CDR3 is 15 residues. CDR3 sequence: CASSLGGSGRYGYTF. The DNA for the CDR3 is TGTGCCAGCAGCCTGGGGGGTTCCGGGAGGTATGGCTACACCTTC.

The chain joins TRBV6-1 to TRBJ1-2; TRBD1 might be the D (6 bases). The germline CDR1 and CDR2 sequences are MNHNS and SASEGT. The CDR3 totals 14 residues. Trimming stripped 7 bases from V and 8 bases from J, with 20 bases between. The CDR3 bases are TGTGCCAGCACCGCTCTACTACAGGGTGGCGGCTACACCTTC. Translated: CASTALLQGGGYTF.

In its sample, this clone was seen once. This chain joins TRBV2 and TRBJ1-4, with TRBD1 as a possible D gene (5 bases). The V gene lost 7 bases and the J gene lost 4 bases, with 13 bases spanning the gap. This CDR3 has 14 residues. Germline V lookup: CDR1 SNHLY, CDR2 FYNNEI. The CDR3 region has the DNA TGTGCCAGCATCCGGGACTGGGGTAATGAAAAACTGTTTTTT. Translated, it gives CASIRDWGNEKLFF.

This chain connects TRBV9 to TRBJ2-1; TRBD2 is a possible D gene (6 bases). CDR1 SGDLS and CDR2 YYNGEE come from the germline V gene. Between the trimmed V and J ends, which lost 0 bases and 8 bases, there was a span of 15 bases. There are 15 residues in the CDR3. The CDR3 is CASSVVGWGDDEQFF. CDR3 coding DNA: TGTGCCAGCAGCGTAGTGGGGTGGGGGGACGATGAGCAGTTCTTC. The full variable domain, with the rest looked up from reference TRBV9 and TRBJ2-1, is DSGVTQTPKHLITATGQRVTLRCSPRSGDLSVYWYQQSLDQGLQFLIQYYNGEERAKGNILERFSAQQFPDLHSELNLSSLELGDSALYFCASSVVGWGDDEQFFGPGTRLTVL.

The rearrangement links TRBV28 to TRBJ1-5; no firm D call. The germline gives CDR1 MDHEN, CDR2 SYDVKM. Trimming removed 4 bases at V and 3 bases at J, with 13 bases between. The length of the CDR3 is 15 residues. In DNA form, the CDR3 reads TGTGCCAGCAGTTCTAAGTTCCGGGTCAATCAGCCCCAGCATTTT. Translated, it gives CASSSKFRVNQPQHF.

The rearrangement joins TRBV2 to TRBJ2-3, with D tentatively TRBD1 (6 bases). V dropped 10 bases and J dropped 2 bases, with 13 bases sitting between them. The CDR3 has 13 amino acids. The V gene's germline CDR1 is SNHLY and CDR2 FYNNEI. DNA of the CDR3: TGTGCCAATACCGGGACAACCACAGATACGCAGTATTTT. This encodes CANTGTTTDTQYF.

This clone was seen more than once but under ten times. The V call is TRBV5-6, the J call TRBJ2-2; D is undetermined. The CDR3 totals 16 residues. V was shortened by 0 bases and J by 0 bases, with 9 bases between the two germline ends. Germline CDR1 reads SGHDT; CDR2 reads YYEEEE. The DNA for the CDR3 is TGTGCCAGCAGCTTGGGACTCCAATCGAACACCGGGGAGCTGTTTTTT. The encoded protein is CASSLGLQSNTGELFF.

The chain employs TRBV2 and TRBJ2-5; a weak D match, TRBD2 (5 bases). V was clipped by 6 bases and J by 2 bases, with 10 bases between them. The CDR3 totals 13 residues. Germline CDR1 and CDR2: SNHLY and FYNNEI. The CDR3 sequence is CASSEGKQETQYF. In nucleotides, the CDR3 is TGTGCCAGCAGCGAGGGCAAACAAGAGACCCAGTACTTC.

V and J are TRBV9 and TRBJ2-5; 9 bases line up with TRBD2. V trimming: 2 bases; J trimming: 4 bases; junction bases outside the gene matches: 9. The CDR3 is 16 amino acids. Germline V CDR1 and CDR2: SGDLS, YYNGEE. CDR3 sequence: CASSVGRRTSVETQYF. CDR3 sequence (DNA): TGTGCCAGCAGCGTCGGACGGCGGACTAGCGTAGAGACCCAGTACTTC.

The chain carries TRBV10-3 and TRBJ2-3, with TRBD2 matching over 8 bases. With 3 bases clipped from V and 2 bases from J, the junction kept 4 bases outside the gene matches. Looked up from germline, CDR1 is ENHRY and CDR2 is SYGVKD. The CDR3 has 15 amino acids. CDR3 in amino acids: CAISEAGEFTDTQYF. The CDR3 coding sequence is TGTGCCATCAGTGAAGCGGGAGAGTTCACAGATACGCAGTATTTT.

The V gene is TRBV10-1, the J gene TRBJ2-1; 7 bases agree with TRBD2. J lost 2 bases, V lost 0 bases, and 7 bases had no gene match. Germline assignment: CDR1 WNHNN and CDR2 SYGVQD (reference sequence). This CDR3 has 17 residues. CDR3 protein: CASSESTLAYTYNEQFF. In DNA, the CDR3 is TGCGCCAGCAGTGAGTCAACACTAGCGTATACCTACAATGAGCAGTTCTTC.

J is TRBJ2-3 and V is TRBV7-8, with 8 positions matching TRBD2. Germline V gives CDR1 SGHVS, CDR2 FQNEAQ. The V segment lost 2 bases and the J segment 3 bases; nucleotides outside the gene matches: 13. The CDR3 runs 18 residues. The CDR3 sequence: CASSLRGGTLQNTDTQYF. CDR3 nucleotides: TGTGCCAGCAGCTTACGGGGGGGCACACTTCAAAATACAGATACGCAGTATTTT.